This T cell receptor beta chain was sequenced for a study of technical replicates of blood from a handful of donors. The data were produced by immunoSEQ multiplex PCR, yet TCRdb's version contains in-frame clones alone and is incomplete. The sample contains over 50,000 clones, 93% of which appear only once. Germline V gene data show CDR1 as SGHNT and CDR2 as YYREEE (reference sequence). V gave up 4 bases and J gave up 0 bases, with 10 bases separating them. This CDR3 has 14 residues. This chain connects TRBV5-4 to TRBJ1-2, with D maybe TRBD1 (6 bases). The source material was PBMCs. This sequence originates from a human donor in good health. Some clones in this sample may be carry-over from other donors' samples. The CDR3 here is CASSPKGANYGYTF. The DNA for the CDR3 is TGTGCCAGCAGCCCCAAGGGGGCTAACTATGGCTACACCTTC.